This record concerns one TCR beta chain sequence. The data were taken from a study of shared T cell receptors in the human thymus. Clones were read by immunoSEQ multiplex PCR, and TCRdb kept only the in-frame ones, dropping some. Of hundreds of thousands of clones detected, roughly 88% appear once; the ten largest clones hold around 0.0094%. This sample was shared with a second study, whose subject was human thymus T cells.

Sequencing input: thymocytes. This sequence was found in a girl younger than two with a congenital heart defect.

The CDR3 nucleotides read TGTGCCAGCAGCTTGGCCGCCCAGGGGAACACTGAAGCTTTCTTT. It codes for CASSLAAQGNTEAFF. The chain links TRBV5-4 to TRBJ1-1; D is perhaps TRBD1 (5 bases). The CDR3 loop spans 15 amino acids. Germline V lookup: CDR1 SGHNT, CDR2 YYREEE (reference sequence). The V end was cut by 0 bases, the J end by 1 base, with 10 bases between.